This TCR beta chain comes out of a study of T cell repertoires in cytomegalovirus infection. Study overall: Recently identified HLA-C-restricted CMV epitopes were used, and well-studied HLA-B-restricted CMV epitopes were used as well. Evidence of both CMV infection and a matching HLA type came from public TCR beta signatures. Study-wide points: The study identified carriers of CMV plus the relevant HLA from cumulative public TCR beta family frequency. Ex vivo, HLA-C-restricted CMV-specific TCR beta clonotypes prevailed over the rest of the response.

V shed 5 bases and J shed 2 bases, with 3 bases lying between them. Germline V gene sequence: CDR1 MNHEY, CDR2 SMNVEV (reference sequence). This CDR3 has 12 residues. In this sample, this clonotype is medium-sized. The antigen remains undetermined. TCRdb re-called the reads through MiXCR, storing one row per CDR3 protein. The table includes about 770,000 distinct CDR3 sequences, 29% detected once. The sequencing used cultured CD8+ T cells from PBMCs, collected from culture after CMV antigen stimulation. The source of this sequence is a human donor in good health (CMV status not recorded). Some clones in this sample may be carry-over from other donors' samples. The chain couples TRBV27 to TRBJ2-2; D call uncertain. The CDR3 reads CASSTNTGELFF. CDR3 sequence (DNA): TGTGCCAGCAGTACAAACACCGGGGAGCTGTTTTTT.